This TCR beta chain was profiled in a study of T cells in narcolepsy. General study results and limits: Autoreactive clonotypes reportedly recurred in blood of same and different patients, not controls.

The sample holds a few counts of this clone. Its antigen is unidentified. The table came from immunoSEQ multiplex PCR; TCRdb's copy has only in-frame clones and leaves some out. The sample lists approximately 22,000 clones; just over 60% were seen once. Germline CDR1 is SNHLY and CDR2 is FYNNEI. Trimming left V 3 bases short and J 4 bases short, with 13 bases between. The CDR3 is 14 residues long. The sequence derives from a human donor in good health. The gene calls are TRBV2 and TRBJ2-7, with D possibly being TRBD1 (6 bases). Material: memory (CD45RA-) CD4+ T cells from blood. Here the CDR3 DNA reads TGTGCCAGCAGTGAGGGCGCAGGGACATACGAGCAGTACTTC. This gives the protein CASSEGAGTYEQYF.